The 15 T cell receptor beta chains below all came from one sample that was sequenced in a study of CD4 T cells in relation to SARS-CoV-2 and coronaviruses. These TCRs are of unknown antigen specificity. Produced via immunoSEQ multiplex PCR; TCRdb's table is partial and in-frame only. The sample shows about 38,000 clones, approximately 82% of them seen only once. The sample comprised naive CD4+ T cells from PBMCs, cultured in vitro. Documented subset: naive CD4+ T cells isolated by negative enrichment. These receptors came from an adult with COVID-19.

The chain employs TRBV29-1 and TRBJ2-5, with 10 bases lining up with TRBD2. The germline V gene has CDR1 SQVTM and CDR2 ANQGSEA. V lost 2 bases and J lost 5; bases outside the gene matches: 11. The CDR3 runs 16 residues. DNA for the CDR3: TGCAGCGTTGAACCAGCGGGAGGGCCGGGGGAGGAGACCCAGTACTTC. Translation: CSVEPAGGPGEETQYF.

The V and J genes are TRBV5-4 and TRBJ2-7, with D perhaps TRBD2 (6 bases). The CDR3 spans 16 residues. The V and J ends lost 1 base and 1 base respectively, with 15 bases between them. Germline CDR1 and CDR2: SGHNT and YYREEE (reference sequence). CDR3 nucleotides: TGTGCCAGCAGCTTGAATCCGATCGGGAGATCCTACGAGCAGTACTTC. It yields the protein CASSLNPIGRSYEQYF.

The sample holds a few counts of this clone. The J gene is TRBJ1-1, the V gene TRBV5-4; weak D call: TRBD1 (6 bases). Trimming shortened V by 6 bases and J by 5 bases, and 17 bases separated the two germline ends. From germline, CDR1 is SGHNT and CDR2 YYREEE (reference sequence). This CDR3 spans 14 amino acids. The CDR3 here is CASIKMGAGTEAFF. The DNA of the CDR3 is TGTGCCAGCATCAAAATGGGGGCCGGGACTGAAGCTTTCTTT.

J is TRBJ2-7 and V is TRBV10-3; 8 bases are a match to TRBD1. Germline V CDR1 and CDR2: ENHRY, SYGVKD. This CDR3 spans 15 amino acids. J lost 2 bases, V lost 2 bases, and 5 bases had no gene match. CDR3 protein: CAISEGGQDTYEQYF. CDR3 in DNA: TGTGCCATCAGTGAGGGGGGACAGGACACCTACGAGCAGTACTTC.

The table lists this clone with a few counts. CDR3 sequence (DNA): TGCGCCAGCAGCCAAGACTTCCTAGCGGGAAGGATAGTGTCCTACAATGAGCAGTTCTTC. Amino acids: CASSQDFLAGRIVSYNEQFF. This chain links TRBV4-1 with TRBJ2-1; TRBD2 matches 9 bases. The CDR3 totals 20 residues. V dropped 0 bases and J dropped 1; count of bases not matched to a gene: 13. The germline gives CDR1 MGHRA, CDR2 YSYEKL.

The chain uses TRBV27 and TRBJ2-3; 7 nucleotides agree with TRBD2. This CDR3 has 17 residues. From germline, CDR1 is MNHEY and CDR2 SMNVEV (reference sequence). V was pared by 5 bases and J by 3 bases, with 14 bases of the junction left unmatched. The CDR3 nucleotides read TGTGCCAGCAGTCCTATCCGACTAGCTCGGGGTACAGATACGCAGTATTTT. This sequence encodes CASSPIRLARGTDTQYF.

The chain recombines TRBV5-5 with TRBJ2-7; D perhaps matches TRBD1 (5 bases). Trimming shortened V by 5 bases and J by 1 base, and 13 bases separated the two germline ends. The CDR3 runs to 14 residues. The germline gives CDR1 SGHKS, CDR2 YYEKEE (reference sequence). The CDR3 sequence is CASRSRGGSYEQYF. CDR3 nucleotide sequence: TGTGCCAGCAGATCTAGGGGCGGATCCTACGAGCAGTACTTC.

The J gene is TRBJ2-5, the V gene TRBV12-3 or TRBV12-4; D gene uncertain. Trimming stripped 0 bases from V and 5 bases from J, with 4 bases between. The CDR3 is 12 residues long. DNA for the CDR3: TGTGCCAGCAGTTTAGCGCCGGAGACCCAGTACTTC. This sequence encodes CASSLAPETQYF.

This clone appeared a single time. V and J are TRBV5-1 and TRBJ1-1, with a tentative D call TRBD1 (5 bases). Between the trimmed V and J ends, which lost 0 bases and 5 bases, there was a span of 14 bases. The CDR3 covers 15 residues. Germline V gene data show CDR1 as SGHRS and CDR2 as YFSETQ. CDR3: CASSLGGGGGTEAFF. The CDR3, as DNA: TGCGCCAGCAGCTTGGGCGGCGGGGGAGGGACTGAAGCTTTCTTT.

The rearrangement uses TRBV4-1 and TRBJ1-1, with 7 nucleotides matching TRBD1. Germline trimming cut 4 bases from V and 6 bases from J; bases unmatched to any gene: 11. The germline gives CDR1 MGHRA, CDR2 YSYEKL. This CDR3 is built from 15 residues. The CDR3 DNA reads TGCGCCAGCAGCCTGACCAGGGGGATAGCGGCTGAAGCTTTCTTT. It translates to CASSLTRGIAAEAFF.

This clone was counted between two and nine times. This rearrangement joins TRBV6-1 to TRBJ1-2; TRBD1 agrees at 7 bases. This CDR3 spans 12 amino acids. Germline-derived CDR1 and CDR2 are MNHNS and SASEGT. V was pared by 7 bases and J by 8 bases, with 7 bases of the junction left unmatched. CDR3 amino acids: CASTRQGQGYTF. The CDR3 bases are TGTGCCAGCACCAGACAGGGTCAGGGCTACACCTTC.

V gene TRBV7-9 combines with J gene TRBJ2-7, with TRBD1 matching 8 bases. Per germline, CDR1 SEHNR and CDR2 FQNEAQ (reference sequence). Trimming removed 11 bases from V and 5 bases from J; junction bases left unmatched: 14. This CDR3 comprises 14 residues. DNA for the CDR3: TGTGCCCTCGAGGCCAGGGGGCGGATGGACGAGCAGTACTTC. This gives the protein CALEARGRMDEQYF.

The chain is built from TRBV11-3 and TRBJ2-3; unclear D gene. Germline V gene data show CDR1 as SGHNT and CDR2 as YENEEA. CDR3 size: 13 residues. V shed 4 bases and J shed 3 bases, with 8 bases lying between them. This CDR3 is CASSSFDTDTQYF. DNA of the CDR3: TGTGCCAGCAGCTCGTTCGATACAGATACGCAGTATTTT. The whole variable domain, filled in from reference TRBV11-3 and TRBJ2-3, reads EAGVVQSPRYKIIEKKQPVAFWCNPISGHNTLYWYLQNLGQGPELLIRYENEEAVDDSQLPKDRFSAERLKGVDSTLKIQPAELGDSAVYLCASSSFDTDTQYFGPGTRLTVL.

This clone was recorded only once. The rearrangement links TRBV28 to TRBJ2-1, with a tentative D call TRBD1 (5 bases). The CDR3 is 15 residues long. With 5 bases removed from V and 5 bases from J, the gap between germline ends came to 16 bases. The V gene's germline CDR1 is MDHEN and CDR2 SYDVKM. The CDR3 coding sequence is TGTGCCAGCAGTGATCAGGGAATAGCACACAATGAGCAGTTCTTC. Its translation is CASSDQGIAHNEQFF.

The rearrangement joins TRBV5-1 to TRBJ2-1; D call uncertain. CDR1 is SGHRS and CDR2 is YFSETQ in the germline V gene. The CDR3 totals 13 residues. The germline V and J ends were trimmed by 1 base and 6 bases, with 8 bases remaining between them. The CDR3 coding sequence is TGCGCCAGCAGCTTGACCCCTTCCAATGAGCAGTTCTTC. Translated, it gives CASSLTPSNEQFF. Looking up the rest from reference TRBV5-1 and TRBJ2-1 gives the full variable domain: KAGVTQTPRYLIKTRGQQVTLSCSPISGHRSVSWYQQTPGQGLQFLFEYFSETQRNKGNFPGRFSGRQFSNSRSEMNVSTLELGDSALYLCASSLTPSNEQFFGPGTRLTVL.